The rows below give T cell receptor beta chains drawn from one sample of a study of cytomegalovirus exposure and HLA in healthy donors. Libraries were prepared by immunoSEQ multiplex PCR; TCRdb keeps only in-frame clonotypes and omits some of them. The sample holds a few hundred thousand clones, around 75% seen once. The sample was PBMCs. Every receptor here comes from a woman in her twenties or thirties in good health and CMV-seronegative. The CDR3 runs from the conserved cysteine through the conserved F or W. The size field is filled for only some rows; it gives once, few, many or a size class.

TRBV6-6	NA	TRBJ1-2	CASSRGGSGYTF
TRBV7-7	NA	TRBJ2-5	CASSLDGQGQETQYF
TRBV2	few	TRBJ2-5	CASGRDREETQYF
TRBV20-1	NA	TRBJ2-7	CSARTGYEQYF
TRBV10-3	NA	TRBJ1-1	CAINQDRGLTEAFF
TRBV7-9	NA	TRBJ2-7	CASSPGQGGNYEQYF
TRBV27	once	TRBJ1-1	CASSPDPGREAFF
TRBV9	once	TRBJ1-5	CASSVTGGGQPQHF
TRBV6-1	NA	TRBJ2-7	CASRGPGGYEQYF
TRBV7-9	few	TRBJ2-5	CASSLGLAVETQYF
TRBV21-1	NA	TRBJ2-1	CASSVRFVEGSYNEQFF
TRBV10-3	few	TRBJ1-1	CAISGGQGTEAFF
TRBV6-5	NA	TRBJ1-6	CASNFGQGDSPLHF
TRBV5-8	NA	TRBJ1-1	CASSRIRTGAAGAFF
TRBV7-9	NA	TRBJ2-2	CASSLGGGGNTGELFF
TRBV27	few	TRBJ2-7	CASSLNQGIPWEQYF
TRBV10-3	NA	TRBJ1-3	CAISESPLGSGNTIYF
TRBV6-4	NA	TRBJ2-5	CASSDASGSAKTQYF
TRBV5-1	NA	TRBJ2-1	CASSLEFSATYNEQFF
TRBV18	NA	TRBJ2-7	CASSPPSIGTPGEQYF
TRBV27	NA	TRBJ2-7	CASSPRDGPYEQYF
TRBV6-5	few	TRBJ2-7	CASTRFRGGAYEQYF
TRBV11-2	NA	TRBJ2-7	CASSSEHAGPLGYEQYF
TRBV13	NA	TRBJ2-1	CASSPGGNEQFF
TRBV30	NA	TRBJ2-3	CASGRSSTDTQYF
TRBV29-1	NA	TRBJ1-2	CSVEGWRGDNNYGYTF
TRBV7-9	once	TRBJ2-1	CASSLTSSSYNEQFF
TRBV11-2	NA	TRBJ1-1	CDSSLKGEEGTDTEAFF
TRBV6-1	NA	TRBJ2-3	CASSDRAGSRVTDTQYF
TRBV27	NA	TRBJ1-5	CASSPQGSSNQPQHF
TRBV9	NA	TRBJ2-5	CASSVGTSAQETQYF
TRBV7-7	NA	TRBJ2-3	CASSPTSGEGDTQYF
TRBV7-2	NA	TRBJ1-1	CASSSGPLPNTEAFF
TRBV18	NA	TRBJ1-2	CASSPDSNGYTF
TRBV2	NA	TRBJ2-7	CASSEEAGASYEQYF
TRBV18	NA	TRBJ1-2	CASSPGQAYFYGYTF
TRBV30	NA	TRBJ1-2	CACYPHNYGYTF
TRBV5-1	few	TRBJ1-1	CASSLAGAAGEAFF
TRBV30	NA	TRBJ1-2	CAWSVPATGIKYGYTF
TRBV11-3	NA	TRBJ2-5	CASSLLDFQETQYF